The 26 T cell receptor beta chains reported below all come from one sample, sequenced in a study of CD8 T cells in Susac syndrome. RNA in amounts of roughly 0.5 to 1 ug was reverse transcribed with random hexamers. A single record per CDR3 protein comes from TCRdb applying MiXCR to the immunoSEQ multiplex PCR reads. The table has 300,000 to 350,000 distinct CDR3 sequences, around 90% seen once; the top ten hold about 0.063%. Sequences were obtained from CD4+ T cells from PBMCs. The receptors stem from a human donor with multiple sclerosis.

This chain uses TRBV7-9 with TRBJ1-1; possibly TRBD1 for D (6 bases). The CDR3 runs 12 residues. The V end lost 1 base, the J end lost 11 bases, and 11 bases lay between the germline ends. Germline V gene lookup returns CDR1 SEHNR and CDR2 FQNEAQ (reference sequence). CDR3 nucleotides: TGTGCCAGCAGCTTAGATGAGGGGGTGGCTTTCTTT. It yields the protein CASSLDEGVAFF.

This clonotype is a singleton in its sample. Sequence at one end of the junction differs from germline and may be a read error. V usage is TRBV6-6 and J usage is TRBJ1-2, with 7 bases fitting TRBD1. The CDR3 is 13 residues long. Looked up from germline, CDR1 is MNHNY and CDR2 is SVGAGI (reference sequence). CDR3 in amino acids: CAGRDRAGYGYTF. Here the CDR3 DNA reads TGTGCCGGCAGAGACAGGGCCGGCTATGGCTACACCTTC.

In nucleotides, the CDR3 is TGCAGTGCTCCCTCTGGGACAGGGGTGAATCAGCCCCAGCATTTT. Translating gives CSAPSGTGVNQPQHF. V gene TRBV20-1 combines with J gene TRBJ1-5; the match to TRBD1 covers 10 bases. V shed 5 bases and J 4 bases; nucleotides not matched to a gene: 8. The CDR3 is 15 residues long. Germline V gene data show CDR1 as DFQATT and CDR2 as SNEGSKA (reference sequence).

CDR3 protein: CASMKGSHGYTF. CDR3 in DNA: TGTGCCAGCATGAAGGGGTCCCATGGCTACACCTTC. V and J are TRBV6-1 and TRBJ1-2; perhaps TRBD1 as D (5 bases). With 7 bases removed from V and 6 bases from J, the gap between germline ends came to 12 bases. The CDR3 loop spans 12 amino acids. Germline V gene data show CDR1 as MNHNS and CDR2 as SASEGT.

The V and J genes are TRBV5-6 and TRBJ1-6, with D unresolved. V dropped 1 base and J dropped 9 bases, with 11 bases sitting between them. Germline CDR1 and CDR2: SGHDT and YYEEEE. The CDR3 is 14 residues long. In DNA, the CDR3 is TGTGCCAGCAGCTTGTTGGCGCCTGGTTCACCCCTCCACTTT. Protein sequence: CASSLLAPGSPLHF.

The J gene is TRBJ1-4, the V gene TRBV12-3 or TRBV12-4; the match to TRBD1 covers 10 bases. The CDR3 runs 17 residues. V gave up 7 bases and J gave up 8 bases; unmatched junction bases: 16. In nucleotides, the CDR3 is TGTGCCAGCACCCCTGGGTTGAGGGGACAGGGGCGAGAAAAACTGTTTTTT. It yields the protein CASTPGLRGQGREKLFF.

With regard to this clonotype: Relative to the germline gene, one junction end is altered; a read error may explain this. The V call is TRBV7-9, the J call TRBJ2-1; the match to TRBD2 covers 7 bases. Looked up from germline, CDR1 is SEHNR and CDR2 is FQNEAQ (reference sequence). The CDR3 is 14 residues long. The CDR3 nucleotides read TGTGCCAGCAGCCTAGCGGAGTTCGACAATGAGCAGTTCTTC. This sequence encodes CASSLAEFDNEQFF.

V usage is TRBV7-6 and J usage is TRBJ2-7; D gene ambiguous. Germline V gene sequence: CDR1 SGHVS, CDR2 FNYEAQ. CDR3 length equals 13 residues. The ends were cut back, 2 bases at V and 3 bases at J, with 8 bases in the middle. CDR3 coding DNA: TGTGCCAGCAGCTTAACAGTAGACTACGAGCAGTACTTC. Its translation is CASSLTVDYEQYF.

The chain has TRBV6-4 and TRBJ2-1, with 10 nucleotides matching TRBD2. The CDR3 contains 19 residues. The ends lost 6 bases at V and 0 bases at J; junction bases unmatched: 14. Germline-derived CDR1 and CDR2 are MRHNA and SNTAGT. This CDR3 reads CASSPLAGTKTYSYNEQFF. DNA for the CDR3: TGTGCCAGCAGCCCACTAGCGGGAACTAAGACCTACTCCTACAATGAGCAGTTCTTC.

The CDR3, as DNA: TGTGCCAGTAGTATCGTCCCGGGACCTAACTATGGCTACACCTTC. Encoded protein: CASSIVPGPNYGYTF. The chain uses TRBV19 and TRBJ1-2; D possibly corresponds to TRBD1 (5 bases). Looked up from germline, CDR1 is LNHDA and CDR2 is SQIVND (reference sequence). The CDR3 has 15 amino acids. Trimming cost V 3 bases and J 0 bases, with 11 bases left between them. Combining the CDR3 with reference TRBV19 and TRBJ1-2 gives the whole variable domain DGGITQSPKYLFRKEGQNVTLSCEQNLNHDAMYWYRQDPGQGLRLIYYSQIVNDFQKGDIAEGYSVSREKKESFPLTVTSAQKNPTAFYLCASSIVPGPNYGYTFGSGTRLTVV.

This chain joins TRBV5-1 and TRBJ2-1; D possibly corresponds to TRBD2 (5 bases). The CDR3 spans 17 residues. Germline CDR1 is SGHRS and CDR2 is YFSETQ. V gave up 1 base and J gave up 3 bases, with 17 bases separating them. In nucleotides, the CDR3 is TGCGCCAGCAGCTTGAGGCAGGTCCAGGCGGGCTACAATGAGCAGTTCTTC. This encodes CASSLRQVQAGYNEQFF.

The table lists this clonotype with a few counts. The chain has TRBV3-1 and TRBJ2-7, with 7 bases that match TRBD2. Looked up from germline, CDR1 is LGHDT and CDR2 is YNNKEL (reference sequence). This CDR3 is built from 14 residues. Losses at the gene ends were 4 bases for V and 2 bases for J; bases not matched to a gene: 5. The DNA of the CDR3 is TGTGCCAGCAGCCCCCGACTAGCAACCTACGAGCAGTACTTC. Encoded protein: CASSPRLATYEQYF.

This chain joins TRBV4-1 and TRBJ2-3; 7 positions agree with TRBD2. CDR1 MGHRA and CDR2 YSYEKL come from the germline V gene. J lost 3 bases, V lost 2 bases, and 11 bases had no gene match. The CDR3 spans 17 residues. CDR3 protein: CASSQPRISGRTDTQYF. CDR3 nucleotide sequence: TGCGCCAGCAGCCAACCTAGGATTAGCGGGCGTACAGATACGCAGTATTTT.

The chain employs TRBV7-2 and TRBJ2-7; 9 positions match TRBD2. The germline V gene has CDR1 SGHTA and CDR2 FQGNSA. V shed 6 bases and J 5 bases; nucleotides not matched to a gene: 8. The CDR3 loop spans 14 amino acids. The CDR3 reads CASRPSGAGDEQYF. The CDR3 bases are TGTGCCAGCAGACCTAGCGGGGCTGGCGACGAGCAGTACTTC.

The sample holds one count of this clonotype. The CDR3 here is CATESQRGEQYF. CDR3 DNA sequence: TGTGCCACCGAGTCTCAGCGAGGCGAGCAGTACTTC. The rearrangement joins TRBV24-1 to TRBJ2-7; D is undetermined. CDR1 and CDR2 from the germline V gene are KGHDR and SFDVKD. Trimming shortened V by 9 bases and J by 6 bases, and 14 bases separated the two germline ends. There are 12 residues in the CDR3.

The chain is built from TRBV18 and TRBJ2-5; no clear D. The CDR3 spans 12 residues. Germline loops: CDR1 KGHSH, CDR2 LQKENI. V dropped 8 bases and J dropped 1 base, with 8 bases sitting between them. The CDR3, as DNA: TGTGCCAGCCAGAATTCCCAAGAGACCCAGTACTTC. Translation gives CASQNSQETQYF.

The chain recombines TRBV29-1 with TRBJ1-3, with D tentatively TRBD1 (6 bases). Per germline, CDR1 SQVTM and CDR2 ANQGSEA. This CDR3 is 15 amino acids long. V lost 5 bases, J lost 0 bases, and 14 bases lay in between. The CDR3 loop is CSVYGGPNSGNTIYF. Written as DNA, the CDR3 is TGCAGCGTTTATGGGGGGCCTAACTCTGGAAACACCATATATTTT.

The chain recombines TRBV20-1 with TRBJ1-5; 7 bases line up with TRBD1. V lost 5 bases, J lost 4 bases, and 8 bases stayed unmatched. Germline assignment: CDR1 DFQATT and CDR2 SNEGSKA (reference sequence). This CDR3 spans 14 amino acids. The CDR3 nucleotides are TGCAGTGCTCTAACCGGGACAGAGAATCAGCCCCAGCATTTT. This encodes CSALTGTENQPQHF.

The V and J genes are TRBV2 and TRBJ2-1; D might be TRBD2 (6 bases). The germline CDR1 and CDR2 sequences are SNHLY and FYNNEI. V lost 0 bases and J 7 bases, leaving 25 bases between the germline ends. The CDR3 spans 19 residues. CDR3 nucleotide sequence: TGTGCCAGCAGTGAAGCGCTTCTGGGAGGTAGCGGACCCTCGAATGAGCAGTTCTTC. Translation gives CASSEALLGGSGPSNEQFF.

The V gene is TRBV10-3, the J gene TRBJ2-7, with D unclear. The V gene lost 10 bases and the J gene lost 6 bases, with 16 bases spanning the gap. Germline CDR1 and CDR2: ENHRY and SYGVKD. The CDR3 contains 12 residues. CDR3 nucleotides: TGTGCCAATGGCTTCGAGCCGCGCGAGCAGTACTTC. It yields the protein CANGFEPREQYF.

The chain couples TRBV14 to TRBJ1-2; possible D gene TRBD1, 5 bases. This CDR3 has 17 amino acids. Germline-derived CDR1 and CDR2 are SGHDN and FVKESK. The ends were cut back, 0 bases at V and 2 bases at J, with 16 bases in the middle. The CDR3 nucleotides are TGTGCCAGCAGCCAAGACTTCACAACCAGGGCAAACTATGGCTACACCTTC. This encodes CASSQDFTTRANYGYTF.

This chain joins TRBV29-1 and TRBJ1-2; 8 positions match TRBD1. Germline lookup yields CDR1 SQVTM and CDR2 ANQGSEA. The CDR3 consists of 14 residues. Unmatched junction bases numbered 10, after V lost 7 bases and J lost 3 bases. The CDR3 nucleotides read TGCAGCGGGGGGCCAGGGACAGGTGACTATGGCTACACCTTC. It yields the protein CSGGPGTGDYGYTF. Using reference TRBV29-1 and TRBJ1-2 for the parts outside the CDR3, the full variable domain is SAVISQKPSRDICQRGTSLTIQCQVDSQVTMMFWYRQQPGQSLTLIATANQGSEATYESGFVIDKFPISRPNLTFSTLTVSNMSPEDSSIYLCSGGPGTGDYGYTFGSGTRLTVV.

This chain connects TRBV2 to TRBJ1-2, with D unclear. The CDR3 runs to 13 residues. CDR1 SNHLY and CDR2 FYNNEI come from the germline V gene. Trimming left V 11 bases short and J 0 bases short, with 13 bases between. The CDR3 region is CADRERTNYGYTF. In nucleotides, the CDR3 is TGTGCCGATCGAGAGAGAACTAACTATGGCTACACCTTC.

V and J are TRBV6-1 and TRBJ2-5; 8 bases map to TRBD1. The V gene's germline CDR1 is MNHNS and CDR2 SASEGT. The CDR3 totals 13 residues. J was trimmed by 3 bases and V by 6 bases; bases with no gene match: 3. The DNA of the CDR3 is TGTGCCAGCAGGTGGACAGGGAAAGAGACCCAGTACTTC. Translating gives CASRWTGKETQYF.

The rearrangement uses TRBV14 and TRBJ2-7; D gene ambiguous. Between the trimmed V and J ends, which lost 4 bases and 3 bases, there was a span of 13 bases. The CDR3 covers 14 residues. CDR1 is SGHDN, CDR2 FVKESK, per germline. Here the CDR3 reads CASSPRYFGYEQYF. CDR3 bases: TGTGCCAGCAGCCCGAGGTACTTTGGCTACGAGCAGTACTTC.

The chain has TRBV19 and TRBJ1-4; D is unresolved. This CDR3 comprises 13 residues. The germline CDR1 and CDR2 sequences are LNHDA and SQIVND (reference sequence). V lost 10 bases and J 4 bases, leaving 13 bases between the germline ends. The CDR3 DNA reads TGTGCCACCACGGCCAGTCTTAATGAAAAACTGTTTTTT. Translation: CATTASLNEKLFF.